Listed below are T cell receptor beta chains from one sample, sequenced in a study of shared clonotypes between healthy human individuals. Libraries were prepared by immunoSEQ multiplex PCR; TCRdb keeps only in-frame clonotypes and omits some of them. The sample holds 950,000 to 1,200,000 clones; about 72% are singletons and the top ten take 0.85% to 1%. The sequencing sample was made of memory CD4+ T cells from PBMCs. Receptors were obtained from a man between 18 and 29 years old in good health. Some clones in this sample may be carry-over from other donors' samples. CDR3s include the opening cysteine and the closing phenylalanine or tryptophan. A D gene is named only where the DNA matches it firmly. The size entry is marked missing in some rows and otherwise reads once, few, many or a size class.

J gene,clone size,V gene,D gene,CDR3 DNA,CDR3 protein
TRBJ2-1,-,TRBV14,TRBD2,TGTGCCAGCAGCCAAGATTTCTCTAGCGGCTCATACAATGAGCAGTTCTTC,CASSQDFSSGSYNEQFF
TRBJ2-1,few,TRBV12-5,-,TGTGCTAGTGGTTTGGTACGAGGAGGAGGGGTCGCCACCTACAATGAGCAGTTCTTC,CASGLVRGGGVATYNEQFF
TRBJ1-1,-,TRBV23-1,-,TGCGCCAGACGGACCGCATCGGGTGAAGCTTTCTTT,CARRTASGEAFF
TRBJ2-1,-,TRBV5-1,TRBD2,TGCGCCAGCAGCTTGCCTAGCGGGAGTGGCAATGAGCAGTTCTTC,CASSLPSGSGNEQFF
TRBJ1-3,once,TRBV9,-,TGTGCCAGCAGCCCAGCGGGGGACCCTGGAAACACCATATATTTT,CASSPAGDPGNTIYF
TRBJ2-7,-,TRBV27,-,TGTGCCAGCACCAAAGACGGTGATCCCTACGAGCAGTACTTC,CASTKDGDPYEQYF
TRBJ2-1,-,TRBV5-1,TRBD2,TGCGCCAGCAGCGTGACTAGCGGACCCTACAATGAGCAGTTCTTC,CASSVTSGPYNEQFF
TRBJ1-2,-,TRBV6-5,-,TGTGCCAGCACCCGCGGGGGAGGCTACACCTTC,CASTRGGGYTF
TRBJ2-3,-,TRBV5-6,TRBD1,TGTGCCAGCAGCGCGCTACAGGGGGCGGCAGATACGCAGTATTTT,CASSALQGAADTQYF
TRBJ1-1,-,TRBV30,-,TGTGCCTGGAGTGGTAGGAGGGGGGCTGAAGCTTTCTTT,CAWSGRRGAEAFF
TRBJ2-7,-,TRBV18,-,TGTGCCAGCTCACCTCGAGTTGGGGACTACGAGCAGTACTTC,CASSPRVGDYEQYF
TRBJ1-5,-,TRBV18,-,TGTGCCAGCTCACCAGACAGTAGCAATCAGCCCCAGCATTTT,CASSPDSSNQPQHF
TRBJ2-1,-,TRBV30,-,TGTGCCTGGAGTTACTCGCTGCCCAATGAGCAGTTCTTC,CAWSYSLPNEQFF
TRBJ2-5,-,TRBV5-8,TRBD1,TGTGCCAGCAGGGAGGACAGGGCGGATAAAGAGACCCAGTACTTC,CASREDRADKETQYF